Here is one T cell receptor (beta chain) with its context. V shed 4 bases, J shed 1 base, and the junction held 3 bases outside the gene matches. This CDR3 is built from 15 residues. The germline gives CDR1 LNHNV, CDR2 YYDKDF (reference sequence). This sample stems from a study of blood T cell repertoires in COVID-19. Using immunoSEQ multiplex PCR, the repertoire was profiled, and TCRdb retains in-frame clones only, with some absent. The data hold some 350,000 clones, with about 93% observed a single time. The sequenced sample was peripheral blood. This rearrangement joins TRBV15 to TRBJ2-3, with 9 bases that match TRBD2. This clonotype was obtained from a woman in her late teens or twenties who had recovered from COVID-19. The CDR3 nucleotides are TGTGCCACCAGCACCCGGACTAGCGGCACAGATACGCAGTATTTT. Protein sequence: CATSTRTSGTDTQYF. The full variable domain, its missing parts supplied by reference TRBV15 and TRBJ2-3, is DAMVIQNPRYQVTQFGKPVTLSCSQTLNHNVMYWYQQKSSQAPKLLFHYYDKDFNNEADTPDNFQSRRPNTSFCFLDIRSPGLGDTAMYLCATSTRTSGTDTQYFGPGTRLTVL.